What follows are 27 T cell receptor beta chains derived from one specimen sequenced in a study of T-cell reconstitution after alpha-beta-depleted transplantation in children. The TCRbeta library incorporated unique molecular identifiers. TCRdb reanalysed the PCR reads using MiXCR and keeps one entry per CDR3 protein. Of about 230,000 distinct CDR3 sequences in the sample, about 9.6% were seen once. The sequencing used PBMCs from the stem cell graft donor, collected from the stem cell graft. These receptors were taken from a human donor who donated a stem cell graft to a child with SCID.

Many counts were recorded for this clonotype. The rearrangement joins TRBV12-3 or TRBV12-4 to TRBJ2-3; TRBD2 agrees at 15 bases. CDR3 length: 19 residues. The junction had 12 bases not matched to a gene; V was cut back by 2 bases and J by 6 bases. The CDR3 coding sequence is TGTGCCAGCAGTTTACCGCCGGGACTAGCGGGGGGTCGGACGGATACGCAGTATTTT. It is translated as CASSLPPGLAGGRTDTQYF.

This rearrangement joins TRBV5-1 to TRBJ2-5, with D perhaps assigned TRBD1 or TRBD2 (5 bases each). Trimming shortened V by 0 bases and J by 4 bases, and 10 bases separated the two germline ends. The CDR3 extends over 14 amino acids. Germline assignment: CDR1 SGHRS and CDR2 YFSETQ. CDR3 in DNA: TGCGCCAGCAGCTTGGGGGGGTACCTAGAGACCCAGTACTTC. It is translated as CASSLGGYLETQYF.

This clonotype has just a few counts. V is TRBV20-1 and J is TRBJ1-1; D uncertain. V lost 1 base to trimming and J lost 1 base, with 16 bases between them. The CDR3 extends over 16 amino acids. Germline assignment: CDR1 DFQATT and CDR2 SNEGSKA (reference sequence). The CDR3 is CSARAQENQWNTEAFF. The CDR3 DNA reads TGCAGTGCTAGAGCCCAGGAAAACCAGTGGAACACTGAAGCTTTCTTT.

This clonotype was observed at least ten times. The chain links TRBV6-1 to TRBJ2-2; 9 bases agree with TRBD1. Germline assignment: CDR1 MNHNS and CDR2 SASEGT. The CDR3 is 16 amino acids. V lost 10 bases and J lost 1; bases outside the gene matches: 10. DNA of the CDR3: TGTGCCACTTGGGACAGGGAGGTTCAGAACACCGGGGAGCTGTTTTTT. Protein: CATWDREVQNTGELFF.

This clonotype was counted at least ten times. The rearrangement uses TRBV5-1 and TRBJ2-3; 10 bases map to TRBD2. The junction had 9 bases not matched to a gene; V was cut back by 2 bases and J by 6 bases. Looked up from germline, CDR1 is SGHRS and CDR2 is YFSETQ. CDR3 length equals 16 residues. The CDR3 nucleotides read TGCGCCAGCAGCTTATACCAGCGGGGGGGCCTCGATACGCAGTATTTT. Translating it yields CASSLYQRGGLDTQYF.

The sample holds many counts of this clonotype. The chain uses TRBV5-8 and TRBJ1-2; 8 bases agree with TRBD1. Germline CDR1 reads SGHTS; CDR2 reads YDEGEE. Trimming took 4 bases from V and 5 from J; bases not matched to a gene: 7. This CDR3 spans 14 amino acids. CDR3 DNA sequence: TGTGCCAGCAGCCGCGACAGGGGAGGGTATGGCTACACCTTC. Translation gives CASSRDRGGYGYTF.

Concerning this clonotype: A much larger clone is a single base away; this may be a read error. The chain joins TRBV27 to TRBJ1-2, with 9 nucleotides matching TRBD1. The CDR3 consists of 16 residues. Germline V CDR1 and CDR2: MNHEY, SMNVEV (reference sequence). The CDR3 sequence is CASTPRWDRAIYGYPF. The CDR3 DNA reads as TGTGCCAGCACCCCTAGGTGGGACAGGGCTATTTATGGCTACCCCTTC.

This clonotype was seen at least ten times. The chain uses TRBV5-1 and TRBJ2-7, with a possible D match to TRBD1 (6 bases). CDR3 size: 15 residues. Per the germline V gene, CDR1 is SGHRS and CDR2 is YFSETQ. V lost 2 bases, J lost 1 base, and 13 bases lay in between. DNA for the CDR3: TGCGCCAGCAGCTTTATAACAGGGCCGTCCTACGAGCAGTACTTC. Translated: CASSFITGPSYEQYF.

This clonotype was recorded at least ten times. CDR3 in amino acids: CASSLGGPTSGGGTQYF. CDR3 sequence (DNA): TGTGCCAGCAGCTTAGGAGGTCCGACTAGCGGGGGGGGGACCCAGTACTTC. The chain carries TRBV7-2 and TRBJ2-5; 14 bases agree with TRBD2. V lost 1 base and J lost 7; bases outside the gene matches: 8. Germline CDR1 is SGHTA and CDR2 is FQGNSA. The CDR3 runs 17 residues.

This clonotype has at least ten counts. The chain is built from TRBV4-2 and TRBJ1-6, with 10 bases lining up with TRBD1. The CDR3 covers 15 residues. Trimming removed 0 bases from V and 9 bases from J; junction bases left unmatched: 2. Germline CDR1 and CDR2: LGHNA and YNFKEQ. CDR3 in DNA: TGTGCCAGCAGCCAAGAAGGACAGGGGGTTTCACCCCTCCACTTT. Residues: CASSQEGQGVSPLHF.

This chain links TRBV20-1 with TRBJ1-3, with a weak D call TRBD1 (6 bases). Trimming removed 3 bases from V and 0 bases from J, with 12 bases in between. The V gene's germline CDR1 is DFQATT and CDR2 SNEGSKA (reference sequence). The CDR3 is made up of 15 amino acids. CDR3 nucleotides: TGCAGTGCTAGCCTTGGAGGGGGCTCTGGAAACACCATATATTTT. Translation gives CSASLGGGSGNTIYF.

This clonotype showed up just a few times. The chain links TRBV4-2 to TRBJ2-3; D tentatively reads TRBD1 or TRBD2 (5 bases each). CDR1 and CDR2 from the germline V gene are LGHNA and YNFKEQ. V shed 1 base and J shed 4 bases, with 15 bases lying between them. The length of the CDR3 is 16 residues. In DNA, the CDR3 is TGTGCCAGCAGCCAAGTTGGTACGAGGGGCGCAGATACGCAGTATTTT. Translation gives CASSQVGTRGADTQYF.

This clonotype was found many times. The chain joins TRBV5-5 to TRBJ2-3; the D is unclear. Deletions cut 1 base from V and 3 bases from J, with 3 bases between. Germline CDR1 reads SGHKS; CDR2 reads YYEKEE (reference sequence). This CDR3 has 12 amino acids. CDR3 amino acids: CASSLMTDTQYF. The CDR3 bases are TGTGCCAGCAGCTTGATGACAGATACGCAGTATTTT.

This clonotype was seen at least ten times. The J gene is TRBJ1-2, the V gene TRBV5-1, with D maybe TRBD1 (5 bases). The germline CDR1 and CDR2 sequences are SGHRS and YFSETQ. The CDR3 is made up of 15 amino acids. V was trimmed by 0 bases and J by 2 bases, leaving 11 bases between them. CDR3 residues: CASSLVPQENYGYTF. CDR3 sequence (DNA): TGCGCCAGCAGCTTGGTCCCACAGGAAAACTATGGCTACACCTTC.

This clonotype occurred many times. The rearrangement joins TRBV20-1 to TRBJ1-1; D might be TRBD1 (6 bases). The CDR3 sequence is 14 residues long. Between the trimmed V and J ends, which lost 1 base and 6 bases, there was a span of 15 bases. CDR1 and CDR2 (germline): DFQATT, SNEGSKA (reference sequence). The CDR3 region has the DNA TGCAGTGCTAGAGCCTGGGGGCCTGGGGCTGAAGCTTTCTTT. Translating it yields CSARAWGPGAEAFF.

This clonotype was detected only a few times. The chain links TRBV12-3 or TRBV12-4 to TRBJ1-1; D is perhaps TRBD1 (5 bases). The CDR3 is 16 residues long. V was trimmed by 6 bases and J by 4 bases, leaving 21 bases between them. For the CDR3, the DNA is TGTGCCAGCAGCTCCACCCTCAGGGTAGTAGGCACTGAAGCTTTCTTT. Amino acids: CASSSTLRVVGTEAFF.

This clonotype occurred many times. This rearrangement joins TRBV7-9 to TRBJ2-7, with D perhaps assigned TRBD1 or TRBD2 (5 bases each). Germline lookup yields CDR1 SEHNR and CDR2 FQNEAQ (reference sequence). Trimming shortened V by 3 bases and J by 7 bases, and 10 bases separated the two germline ends. This CDR3 has 12 residues. CDR3 residues: CASSFTGAEQYF. The CDR3 nucleotides are TGTGCCAGCAGCTTCACCGGGGCAGAGCAGTACTTC.

This sequence joins TRBV7-2 and TRBJ2-7; 11 nucleotides match TRBD1. The V and J ends lost 0 bases and 3 bases, in that order; junction bases with no gene match: 4. This CDR3 comprises 16 residues. Germline V lookup: CDR1 SGHTA, CDR2 FQGNSA. In nucleotides, the CDR3 is TGTGCCAGCAGCTTAGCACCCGGGACAGGGGGCTACGAGCAGTACTTC. Its protein is CASSLAPGTGGYEQYF.

The chain carries TRBV6-6 and TRBJ1-5, with D unresolved. This CDR3 contains 13 residues. Trimming removed 4 bases at V and 9 bases at J, with 13 bases between. Germline values: CDR1 MNHNY, CDR2 SVGAGI (reference sequence). CDR3 in DNA: TGTGCCAGCAGTTCCGGGTCGGGGTTGCCCCAGCATTTT. Protein: CASSSGSGLPQHF.

This clonotype was recorded at least ten times. This chain uses TRBV5-1 with TRBJ1-2; D gene uncertain. Trimming pared 2 bases from V and 5 bases from J, leaving 10 bases between. From germline, CDR1 is SGHRS and CDR2 YFSETQ. This CDR3 has 13 residues. CDR3 bases: TGCGCCAGCAGCTTCGGCCCTCCTTATGGCTACACCTTC. Its translation is CASSFGPPYGYTF. Full variable domain (outside the CDR3, taken from reference TRBV5-1 and TRBJ1-2): KAGVTQTPRYLIKTRGQQVTLSCSPISGHRSVSWYQQTPGQGLQFLFEYFSETQRNKGNFPGRFSGRQFSNSRSEMNVSTLELGDSALYLCASSFGPPYGYTFGSGTRLTVV.

This clonotype came up many times. DNA of the CDR3: TGTGCCAGCAGCTTCGAGACAGGGTATGGCTACACCTTC. Its protein product is CASSFETGYGYTF. This chain connects TRBV5-4 to TRBJ1-2; the match to TRBD1 covers 7 bases. The V gene's germline CDR1 is SGHNT and CDR2 YYREEE (reference sequence). J gave up 5 bases and V 2 bases, and 3 bases lay outside the gene matches. This CDR3 comprises 13 residues. Full variable domain (remainder filled in from reference TRBV5-4 and TRBJ1-2): ETGVTQSPTHLIKTRGQQVTLRCSSQSGHNTVSWYQQALGQGPQFIFQYYREEENGRGNFPPRFSGLQFPNYSSELNVNALELDDSALYLCASSFETGYGYTFGSGTRLTVV.

At least ten counts were recorded for this clonotype. As DNA, the CDR3 is TGCGCCAGCAGCGTTACAGGGGAGGACACTGAAGCTTTCTTT. Translation gives CASSVTGEDTEAFF. This sequence joins TRBV5-1 and TRBJ1-1, with 7 bases matching TRBD1. V gave up 4 bases and J gave up 3 bases; unmatched junction bases: 6. CDR1 is SGHRS, CDR2 YFSETQ, per germline. The CDR3 consists of 14 residues.

The chain recombines TRBV7-6 with TRBJ1-4; D is ambiguous. Germline V gene lookup returns CDR1 SGHVS and CDR2 FNYEAQ. This CDR3 comprises 15 residues. Trimming removed 2 bases from V and 8 bases from J, with 15 bases in between. As DNA, the CDR3 is TGTGCCAGCAGCTTAACAGCACAAGTAGTGGAAAAACTGTTTTTT. Its translation is CASSLTAQVVEKLFF. The full variable domain, rest sourced from reference TRBV7-6 and TRBJ1-4, is GAGVSQSPRYKVTKRGQDVALRCDPISGHVSLYWYRQALGQGPEFLTYFNYEAQQDKSGLPNDRFSAERPEGSISTLTIQRTEQRDSAMYRCASSLTAQVVEKLFFGSGTQLSVL.

The table lists this clonotype with many counts. J is TRBJ1-1 and V is TRBV20-1; tentative D call: TRBD1 (5 bases). The CDR3 length is 15 residues. Trimming took 0 bases from V and 5 from J, leaving 16 bases between them. Germline V gives CDR1 DFQATT, CDR2 SNEGSKA (reference sequence). The CDR3 loop reads CSARDNQKGRTEAFF. Written as DNA, the CDR3 is TGCAGTGCTAGAGATAACCAAAAGGGGAGGACTGAAGCTTTCTTT.

In this sample, this clonotype turned up many times. The V and J genes are TRBV20-1 and TRBJ1-1; D possibly corresponds to TRBD1 (6 bases). The CDR3 spans 15 residues. Germline V gene sequence: CDR1 DFQATT, CDR2 SNEGSKA (reference sequence). Trimming removed 0 bases from V and 1 base from J, with 12 bases in between. Written as DNA, the CDR3 is TGCAGTGCTAGAGACCCGGGACAACGGAACACTGAAGCTTTCTTT. Translated: CSARDPGQRNTEAFF.

This clonotype was observed at least ten times. The rearrangement uses TRBV5-6 and TRBJ1-5; D gene ambiguous. Trimming left V 4 bases short and J 3 bases short, with 14 bases between. Germline V gene data show CDR1 as SGHDT and CDR2 as YYEEEE. CDR3 length: 15 amino acids. CDR3 DNA sequence: TGTGCCAGCAGCCCAAATCCGGGTTTCAATCAGCCCCAGCATTTT. Its protein is CASSPNPGFNQPQHF.

The CDR3 DNA sequence: TGCAGTGCTAGAACCCAGACAGGGGGCGACGCCGGGGAGCTGTTTTTT. Residues: CSARTQTGGDAGELFF. This chain links TRBV20-1 with TRBJ2-2, with 10 positions matching TRBD1. Per germline, CDR1 DFQATT and CDR2 SNEGSKA (reference sequence). The J segment lost 6 bases and the V segment lost 2 bases, leaving 9 bases of the junction unmatched. The CDR3 sequence is 16 residues long.